The clone carrying this T cell receptor beta chain was seen a single time. The antigen remains undetermined. Within the sample, other DNA sequences also encode this same CDR3. CDR1 is SQVTM and CDR2 is ANQGSEA in the germline V gene. The germline V and J ends were trimmed by 1 base and 5 bases, with 12 bases remaining between them. CDR3 length: 14 residues. The data are from a study of CD8+ T cells in alopecia areata. Study-wide results and caveats: Scalp lesions, especially in alopecia totalis/universalis, had higher clonality than normal scalp.

RNA, once extracted, was reverse transcribed into cDNA for use as the sequencing template. Profiling relied on immunoSEQ multiplex PCR, and the TCRdb table lists in-frame clones only, not all of them. The data contain approximately 150,000 clones, about 87% of them singletons. The investigators collected lesional scalp punch biopsies and peripheral blood from alopecia areata patients. Sample: CD8+ T cells sorted from blood, taken at week 0. The receptor comes from a human donor with alopecia areata. This rearrangement joins TRBV29-1 to TRBJ2-1, with D possibly matching TRBD1 (5 bases). The CDR3 region has the DNA TGCAGCGTTGAAGGGTCAGGCAGGGACAATGAGCAGTTCTTC. Amino acid sequence: CSVEGSGRDNEQFF.